What follows are 15 T cell receptor beta chains derived from one specimen sequenced in a study of OX40 agonist ivuxolimab in advanced cancers. Here immunoSEQ multiplex PCR was the method, and the copy in TCRdb shows in-frame clones only, minus some. Of tens of thousands of clones listed, over 70% are singletons. The specimen was CD4+ or CD8+ T cells sorted from blood, collected in a trial of the OX40 agonist ivuxolimab. The receptor set was obtained from an adult with an advanced solid tumor such as melanoma, head and neck, liver or kidney cancer.

The rearrangement uses TRBV27 and TRBJ2-1; 9 bases line up with TRBD2. The junction had 10 bases not matched to a gene; V was cut back by 5 bases and J by 8 bases. Germline values: CDR1 MNHEY, CDR2 SMNVEV (reference sequence). This CDR3 has 15 amino acids. CDR3 residues: CASSPWVAGVYEQFF. The CDR3 region has the DNA TGTGCCAGCAGTCCCTGGGTAGCGGGAGTCTATGAGCAGTTCTTC.

This clone appeared once. The chain combines TRBV11-2 with TRBJ1-2; D not certain. V was trimmed by 1 base and J by 4 bases, leaving 10 bases between them. CDR3 length: 14 residues. Germline CDR1 is SGHAT and CDR2 is FQNNGV. CDR3 sequence reads: CASSLGGYPYGYTF. The CDR3 nucleotides read TGTGCCAGCAGCTTAGGGGGATATCCCTATGGCTACACCTTC.

The rearrangement links TRBV7-2 to TRBJ2-7, with TRBD2 identical over 13 bases. Trimming removed 5 bases from V and 3 bases from J; junction bases left unmatched: 10. Germline V lookup: CDR1 SGHTA, CDR2 FQGNSA. The CDR3 consists of 17 residues. CDR3 region: CASSQGLAGLGSYEQYF. The CDR3 bases are TGTGCCAGCAGCCAGGGACTAGCGGGACTGGGAAGCTACGAGCAGTACTTC.

V and J are TRBV7-2 and TRBJ2-1; 9 bases match TRBD2. The trim removed 4 bases at V and 0 bases at J, leaving 1 base unmatched. The CDR3 consists of 15 residues. The germline CDR1 and CDR2 sequences are SGHTA and FQGNSA. The CDR3 DNA reads as TGTGCCAGCAGCTCGACTAGCGGCTCCTACAATGAGCAGTTCTTC. Its translation is CASSSTSGSYNEQFF.

The chain uses TRBV7-2 and TRBJ2-3, with D possibly being TRBD2 (6 bases). Between the trimmed V and J ends, which lost 7 bases and 1 base, there was a span of 15 bases. This CDR3 is built from 15 residues. Germline CDR1 SGHTA, CDR2 FQGNSA. The DNA of the CDR3 is TGTGCCAGCAACGGGGGTTGGGGGGGCACAGATACGCAGTATTTT. Translated, it gives CASNGGWGGTDTQYF.

The count of this clone is one. The chain carries TRBV6-5 and TRBJ2-1; a possible D gene is TRBD1 (5 bases). This CDR3 is 14 amino acids long. The germline gives CDR1 MNHEY, CDR2 SVGAGI. With 7 bases removed from V and 4 bases from J, the gap between germline ends came to 14 bases. The CDR3 region has the DNA TGTGCCAGCACCCCTCGTGGGGCTTACAATGAGCAGTTCTTC. Translating gives CASTPRGAYNEQFF.

The rearrangement joins TRBV18 to TRBJ2-1, with 12 bases matching TRBD2. Germline V gene sequence: CDR1 KGHSH, CDR2 LQKENI. V lost 2 bases, J lost 9 bases, and 8 bases stayed unmatched. The CDR3 has 16 amino acids. The CDR3, as DNA: TGTGCCAGCTCACCAAGCCTAGCGGGGGGGCATACTGAGCAGTTCTTC. Encoded protein: CASSPSLAGGHTEQFF.

This sequence joins TRBV5-5 and TRBJ2-2; 8 bases match TRBD1. Germline CDR1 and CDR2: SGHKS and YYEKEE (reference sequence). CDR3 length equals 15 residues. Trimming cost V 4 bases and J 8 bases; bases outside gene matches: 10. CDR3: CASSPRDRTLGELFF. The CDR3 nucleotides are TGTGCCAGCAGCCCCCGGGACAGGACCTTAGGGGAGCTGTTTTTT.

The chain joins TRBV18 to TRBJ1-3, with TRBD1 as a possible D gene (6 bases). The CDR3 consists of 15 residues. CDR1 and CDR2 from the germline V gene are KGHSH and LQKENI. Deletions cut 3 bases from V and 0 bases from J, with 9 bases between. In nucleotides, the CDR3 is TGTGCCAGCTCACCGGACAGAAGCTCTGGAAACACCATATATTTT. Its protein product is CASSPDRSSGNTIYF.

This clone was seen a single time. The germline gene is not matched at one end of the junction; a read error may be the cause. CDR3 sequence reads: CSVEANEKLFF. CDR3 nucleotide sequence: TGCAGCGTCGAAGCGAATGAAAAACTGTTTTTT. The genes are TRBV29-1 and TRBJ1-4; unclear D gene. Germline V lookup: CDR1 SQVTM, CDR2 ANQGSEA. The CDR3 consists of 11 residues.

V is TRBV25-1 and J is TRBJ2-5; perhaps TRBD2 as D (6 bases). The CDR3 consists of 15 residues. The germline V gene has CDR1 MGHDK and CDR2 SYGVNS. Trimming cost V 2 bases and J 5 bases, with 15 bases left between them. CDR3 sequence reads: CASSETGVREETQYF. The CDR3 DNA reads TGTGCCAGCAGTGAAACGGGGGTCCGGGAGGAGACCCAGTACTTC. The full variable domain, in which reference TRBV25-1 and TRBJ2-5 provide the parts outside the CDR3, is EADIYQTPRYLVIGTGKKITLECSQTMGHDKMYWYQQDPGMELHLIHYSYGVNSTEKGDLSSESTVSRIRTEHFPLTLESARPSHTSQYLCASSETGVREETQYFGPGTRLLVL.

In this sample, this clone turned up once. The V call is TRBV6-1, the J call TRBJ1-3; TRBD1 matches at 8 bases. The CDR3 is 14 residues long. The ends lost 6 bases at V and 10 bases at J; junction bases unmatched: 11. In germline, CDR1 is MNHNS, CDR2 SASEGT. Written as DNA, the CDR3 is TGTGCCAGCAGAATGGACAGGGCCGAGTGGACCATATATTTT. Translating gives CASRMDRAEWTIYF.

This chain connects TRBV14 to TRBJ1-6; D not certain. Trimming took off 1 base at V and 9 bases at J, with 7 bases between the two ends. The CDR3 totals 13 residues. Germline-derived CDR1 and CDR2 are SGHDN and FVKESK. The CDR3 DNA is TGTGCCAGCAGCCAAGCTGAAGCTTCACCCCTCCACTTT. This sequence encodes CASSQAEASPLHF.

V and J are TRBV6-5 and TRBJ2-7; 7 bases agree with TRBD2. V lost 5 bases to trimming and J lost 4 bases; unmatched junction nucleotides: 8. The CDR3 sequence is 14 residues long. The germline V gene encodes CDR1 MNHEY and CDR2 SVGAGI. The CDR3 here is CASSGLGGTYEQYF. CDR3 DNA sequence: TGTGCCAGCAGTGGTCTCGGGGGGACGTACGAGCAGTACTTC.

The chain joins TRBV7-8 to TRBJ2-2, with 10 nucleotides matching TRBD2. Trimming removed 2 bases from V and 9 bases from J; junction bases left unmatched: 18. Germline lookup yields CDR1 SGHVS and CDR2 FQNEAQ. The CDR3 has 19 amino acids. Here the CDR3 reads CASSLRFLLAGASARELFF. In DNA, the CDR3 is TGTGCCAGCAGCTTACGATTCTTGCTAGCGGGAGCGTCGGCTCGGGAGCTGTTTTTT.